These T cell receptor beta chains were read from a single sample in a study of blood T cells in healthy people across ages. TCRdb analysed the 5' RACE reads with MiXCR anew, one entry per CDR3 protein. The repertoire holds roughly 1,300,000 distinct CDR3 sequences, with around 59% as singletons. The sample comprised blood. All receptors come from a man aged 18 to 29 in good health. Both conserved end residues are part of each CDR3. Each record gives: clone size, J gene, D gene, V gene, CDR3 DNA, CDR3 protein. D genes are given only for firm matches. Some rows mark clone size as missing; the rest say once, few, many or name a class of expanded clone.

.,TRBJ2-7,TRBD1,TRBV2,TGTGCCAGCAGTGAATGGGACAGGGGGCTCGACGAGCAGTACTTC,CASSEWDRGLDEQYF
.,TRBJ2-7,.,TRBV20-1,TGCAGTGCCATGTCCATTCTAGCGACGGCCTACGAGCAGTACTTC,CSAMSILATAYEQYF
.,TRBJ2-3,TRBD2,TRBV6-5,TGTGCCAGCAGTTACTCGGCTGGATTAGCGGGAGGAGATACGCAGTATTTT,CASSYSAGLAGGDTQYF
.,TRBJ1-5,.,TRBV4-1,TGCGCCAGCAGCCAAGATTTGACACGTTCCGCGGACAATCAGCCCCAGCATTTT,CASSQDLTRSADNQPQHF
.,TRBJ2-7,.,TRBV12-3/TRBV12-4,TGTGCCAGCAGTTCATACGAGTCGCGAATTACCCCCTACGAGCAGTACTTC,CASSSYESRITPYEQYF
few,TRBJ2-7,TRBD1,TRBV6-2/TRBV6-3,TGTGCCAGCGACGTCCAGGGGGCGCGTCCCTACGAGCAGTACTTC,CASDVQGARPYEQYF
.,TRBJ2-3,TRBD2,TRBV5-6,TGTGCCAGCAGCTTTAGACTAGCGGGGGCTTCTGATACGCAGTATTTT,CASSFRLAGASDTQYF
once,TRBJ1-6,.,TRBV3-1,TGTGCCAGCAGCCAAGTATATAGGGGAAGATCACCCCTCCACTTT,CASSQVYRGRSPLHF
.,TRBJ2-1,TRBD2,TRBV6-2/TRBV6-3,TGTGCCAGCAGTTCCCCAGGAGCGGGGCGCAATGAGCAGTTCTTC,CASSSPGAGRNEQFF
.,TRBJ2-5,TRBD1,TRBV12-3/TRBV12-4,TGTGCCAGCAGTTTAGGTGGCAGGGGGACGCTAAAACAAGAGACCCAGTACTTC,CASSLGGRGTLKQETQYF
.,TRBJ2-1,.,TRBV15,TGTGCCACCAGCAGAGAACGGGGCTATGAGCAGTTCTTC,CATSRERGYEQFF
.,TRBJ1-6,.,TRBV7-2,TGTGCCAGCAGCACCAAGGAAGGCCGGTCCCTCCACTTT,CASSTKEGRSLHF
few,TRBJ1-6,.,TRBV7-2,TGTGCCAGCAGCTGGAGGGAAAGTTCACCCCTCCACTTT,CASSWRESSPLHF
few,TRBJ2-7,.,TRBV20-1,TGCAGTGCTGGGGGTTCTGGAGGTTACGAGCAGTACTTC,CSAGGSGGYEQYF
.,TRBJ1-2,.,TRBV11-2,TGTGCCAGCAGCTACCAATCGGCAGGGGCATCTGATGGCTACACCTTC,CASSYQSAGASDGYTF
few,TRBJ2-7,.,TRBV2,TGTGCCAGCAGTAGATCTAAGAGCCTCACCTGCGAGCAGTACTTC,CASSRSKSLTCEQYF
many,TRBJ1-2,.,TRBV2,TGTGCCAGCACCCAAGTCGGTCCGGCAAACACCTTC,CASTQVGPANTF
.,TRBJ1-2,.,TRBV7-9,TGTGCCAGCAGCTTATTTGGGTCGAGCACTTCTAACTATGGCTACACCTTC,CASSLFGSSTSNYGYTF
.,TRBJ1-5,.,TRBV29-1,TGCAGCGTTGTGGGGTATGGCAATCAGCCCCAGCATTTT,CSVVGYGNQPQHF
few,TRBJ2-7,TRBD1,TRBV28,TGTGCCAGCAGACCGTACAGGGGTCCATCCTACGAGCAGTACTTC,CASRPYRGPSYEQYF